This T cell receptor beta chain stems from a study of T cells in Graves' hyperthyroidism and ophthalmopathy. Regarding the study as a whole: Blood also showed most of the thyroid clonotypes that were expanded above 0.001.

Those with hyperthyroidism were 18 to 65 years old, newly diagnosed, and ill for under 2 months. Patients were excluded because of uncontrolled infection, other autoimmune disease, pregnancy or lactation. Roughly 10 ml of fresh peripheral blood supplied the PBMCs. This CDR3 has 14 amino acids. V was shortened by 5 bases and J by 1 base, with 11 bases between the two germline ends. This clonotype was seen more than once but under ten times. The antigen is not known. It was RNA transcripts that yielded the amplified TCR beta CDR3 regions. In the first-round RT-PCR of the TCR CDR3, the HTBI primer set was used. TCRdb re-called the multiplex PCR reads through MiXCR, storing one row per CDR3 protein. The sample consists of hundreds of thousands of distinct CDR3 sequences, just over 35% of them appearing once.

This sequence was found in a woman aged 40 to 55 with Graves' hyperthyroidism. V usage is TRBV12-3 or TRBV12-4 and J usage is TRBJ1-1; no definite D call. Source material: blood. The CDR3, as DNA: TGTGCCAGCAGTATAACTCTGAGGAACACTGAAGCTTTCTTT. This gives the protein CASSITLRNTEAFF.